Following are 26 T cell receptor beta chains from one sample sequenced in a study of blood T cell repertoires in COVID-19 (TCRdb year 2020). To prepare the library, the immunoSEQ multiplex PCR assay was applied. TCRdb's version of the immuneACCESS table is confined to in-frame rearrangements and falls short of the full clone set. An unresolved V gene accounts for under half of the shortfall where checked; the remainder is of unknown origin. This sample gives about 36,000 clones in total; around 80% of them show up just once. Of the sample, 1.6% falls within the top ten clones. The material sequenced was peripheral blood. Source of these receptors: a man between 60 and 70 years old with COVID-19, enrolled during active disease.

The V call is TRBV9, the J call TRBJ1-2; maybe TRBD1 (5 bases). Germline V gene lookup returns CDR1 SGDLS and CDR2 YYNGEE. The CDR3 consists of 16 residues. V was pared by 4 bases and J by 2 bases, with 18 bases between. CDR3 region: CASSQPSGGRNYGYTF. The DNA for the CDR3 is TGTGCCAGCAGCCAGCCTTCGGGGGGTAGGAACTATGGCTACACCTTC.

The chain couples TRBV10-1 to TRBJ2-2; unclear D gene. V dropped 2 bases and J dropped 4 bases, with 5 bases sitting between them. In germline, CDR1 is WNHNN, CDR2 SYGVQD (reference sequence). The CDR3 is 13 residues long. CDR3 bases: TGCGCCAGCAGTGAGCGCGGCACCGGGGAGCTGTTTTTT. Translating gives CASSERGTGELFF.

This clone showed up just once. This chain uses TRBV10-3 with TRBJ1-5; maybe TRBD1 (6 bases). The CDR3 length is 14 residues. Trimming cost V 3 bases and J 4 bases, with 10 bases left between them. Looked up from germline, CDR1 is ENHRY and CDR2 is SYGVKD. CDR3 protein: CAISEGTKNQPQHF. As DNA, the CDR3 is TGTGCCATCAGTGAAGGGACAAAGAATCAGCCCCAGCATTTT.

The rearrangement links TRBV24-1 to TRBJ1-1; D gene ambiguous. The CDR3 extends over 14 amino acids. V was shortened by 3 bases and J by 1 base, with 8 bases between the two germline ends. The germline gives CDR1 KGHDR, CDR2 SFDVKD. CDR3 residues: CATSDIRQNTEAFF. The CDR3 DNA sequence: TGTGCCACCAGTGATATACGACAGAACACTGAAGCTTTCTTT.

The chain couples TRBV12-3 or TRBV12-4 to TRBJ2-5, with D possibly TRBD1 on 6 matching bases. The CDR3 is 13 amino acids. Trimming cost V 5 bases and J 4 bases, with 11 bases left between them. CDR3 residues: CASSPTGPETQYF. The CDR3 bases are TGTGCCAGCAGTCCTACAGGGCCAGAGACCCAGTACTTC.

This chain joins TRBV7-9 and TRBJ1-6, with D uncertain. Germline CDR1 SEHNR, CDR2 FQNEAQ (reference sequence). The CDR3 has 12 amino acids. V lost 10 bases to trimming and J lost 11 bases, with 15 bases between them. The CDR3 region is CATGQELPPLHF. CDR3 bases: TGTGCCACCGGCCAGGAACTCCCACCCCTCCACTTT.

The rearrangement joins TRBV15 to TRBJ2-3; maybe TRBD1 (6 bases). The V end lost 1 base, the J end lost 9 bases, and 14 bases lay between the germline ends. The CDR3 is 14 amino acids. CDR1 is LNHNV and CDR2 is YYDKDF in the germline V gene (reference sequence). CDR3 sequence: CATSRGGGVGTQYF. The DNA of the CDR3 is TGTGCCACCAGCAGAGGAGGGGGTGTTGGCACGCAGTATTTT.

V and J are TRBV3-1 (or the pseudogene TRBV3-2) and TRBJ1-2; 7 nucleotides match TRBD1. Germline lookup yields CDR1 LGHDT and CDR2 YNNKEL (reference sequence). The CDR3 consists of 15 residues. V gave up 6 bases and J gave up 1 base; unmatched junction bases: 8. CDR3 DNA sequence: TGTGCCAGCAGACCCGAGACAGGGAATAACTATGGCTACACCTTC. This encodes CASRPETGNNYGYTF.

The chain links TRBV28 to TRBJ2-1, with D possibly TRBD2 on 7 matching bases. Per germline, CDR1 MDHEN and CDR2 SYDVKM. Trimming removed 5 bases at V and 1 base at J, with 12 bases between. This CDR3 spans 15 amino acids. CDR3 bases: TGTGCCAGCAGTGTGGGAGGGGGGTCCTACAATGAGCAGTTCTTC. This encodes CASSVGGGSYNEQFF. Full variable domain (missing parts from reference TRBV28 and TRBJ2-1): DVKVTQSSRYLVKRTGEKVFLECVQDMDHENMFWYRQDPGLGLRLIYFSYDVKMKEKGDIPEGYSVSREKKERFSLILESASTNQTSMYLCASSVGGGSYNEQFFGPGTRLTVL.

This clone was seen only a few times. The CDR3 sequence is CASSDWTPGQGTDTQYF. The CDR3 bases are TGTGCCAGCAGCGATTGGACCCCGGGACAGGGAACAGATACGCAGTATTTT. The chain uses TRBV7-9 and TRBJ2-3; TRBD1 matches at 9 bases. There are 17 residues in the CDR3. CDR1 and CDR2 (germline): SEHNR, FQNEAQ (reference sequence). Losses at the gene ends were 5 bases for V and 3 bases for J; bases not matched to a gene: 12.

This clone was observed a single time. The rearrangement uses TRBV3-1 (or the pseudogene TRBV3-2) and TRBJ1-5; D is unclear. Germline lookup yields CDR1 LGHDT and CDR2 YNNKEL (reference sequence). The CDR3 consists of 14 residues. V was cut by 5 bases and J by 0 bases, with 8 bases left in between. CDR3 loop: CASSFHHSNQPQHF. In DNA, the CDR3 is TGTGCCAGCAGCTTCCATCATAGCAATCAGCCCCAGCATTTT.

This clone was observed a single time. Written as DNA, the CDR3 is TGTGCCAGCAGGAGGGACAGAGAAGAGACCCAGTACTTC. It encodes CASRRDREETQYF. The chain combines TRBV2 with TRBJ2-5; 7 positions match TRBD1. CDR1 and CDR2 (germline): SNHLY, FYNNEI. Germline trimming cut 6 bases from V and 3 bases from J; bases unmatched to any gene: 4. This CDR3 is built from 13 residues.

V usage is TRBV6-2 or TRBV6-3 and J usage is TRBJ2-5, with TRBD1 matching over 8 bases. This CDR3 comprises 17 residues. With 6 bases clipped from V and 1 base from J, the junction kept 13 bases outside the gene matches. Germline V CDR1 and CDR2: MNHEY, SVGEGT. This CDR3 reads CASSSPGQGRAQETQYF. In DNA form, the CDR3 reads TGTGCCAGCAGCTCCCCCGGACAGGGACGGGCCCAAGAGACCCAGTACTTC.

A few counts support this clone. The rearrangement joins TRBV6-5 to TRBJ1-1, with D tentatively TRBD1 (6 bases). Germline-derived CDR1 and CDR2 are MNHEY and SVGAGI. V lost 10 bases, J lost 5 bases, and 14 bases lay in between. This CDR3 region has 12 residues. The CDR3 DNA reads as TGTGCCACCCGGAGGGGGGGTACTGAAGCTTTCTTT. It is translated as CATRRGGTEAFF.

The chain carries TRBV19 and TRBJ2-6, with D uncertain. This CDR3 has 16 amino acids. The V end was cut by 5 bases, the J end by 0 bases, with 11 bases between. Germline assignment: CDR1 LNHDA and CDR2 SQIVND (reference sequence). The CDR3 is CASSHRLNSGANVLTF. In DNA form, the CDR3 reads TGTGCCAGTAGTCATCGACTGAACTCTGGGGCCAACGTCCTGACTTTC.

In this sample, this clone turned up once. The chain couples TRBV11-3 to TRBJ2-7; D unclear. Germline loops: CDR1 SGHNT, CDR2 YENEEA. The CDR3 runs 12 residues. V was clipped by 1 base and J by 6 bases, with 7 bases between them. CDR3 residues: CASSLGGSEQYF. DNA of the CDR3: TGTGCCAGCAGCTTAGGAGGATCCGAGCAGTACTTC.

This rearrangement joins TRBV19 to TRBJ1-5; a weak D match, TRBD1 (6 bases). The CDR3 has 15 residues. V shed 5 bases and J shed 6 bases, with 17 bases lying between them. The germline gives CDR1 LNHDA, CDR2 SQIVND (reference sequence). In nucleotides, the CDR3 is TGTGCCAGTAGTTTCCGGGACACCAGGAGTCAGCCCCAGCATTTT. It encodes CASSFRDTRSQPQHF.

V is TRBV28 and J is TRBJ2-1; weak D call: TRBD1 (7 bases). Trimming shortened V by 5 bases and J by 15 bases, and 17 bases separated the two germline ends. CDR1 is MDHEN, CDR2 SYDVKM, per germline. The CDR3 consists of 12 residues. CDR3 loop: CASSQGDLRRFF. The CDR3 coding sequence is TGTGCCAGCAGTCAGGGGGACTTAAGGCGGTTCTTC.

In DNA, the CDR3 is TGTGCTAGTGGTATAGACAGGGGAGAGACCCAGTACTTC. It specifies CASGIDRGETQYF. The rearrangement links TRBV12-5 to TRBJ2-5, with 8 bases that match TRBD1. The V gene's germline CDR1 is LGHNT and CDR2 FRNRAP. V shed 5 bases and J 4 bases; nucleotides not matched to a gene: 3. The CDR3 is made up of 13 amino acids.

This chain uses TRBV7-2 with TRBJ2-7; 7 nucleotides agree with TRBD2. The CDR3 runs 15 residues. The germline V gene encodes CDR1 SGHTA and CDR2 FQGNSA. Trimming removed 0 bases from V and 5 bases from J; junction bases left unmatched: 7. CDR3 sequence: CASSLALAGVHEQYF. The CDR3 region has the DNA TGTGCCAGCAGCTTAGCGCTGGCGGGAGTCCACGAGCAGTACTTC.

V usage is TRBV4-3 and J usage is TRBJ1-2; D is possibly TRBD1 (6 bases). CDR1 is LGHNA and CDR2 is YSLEER in the germline V gene. This CDR3 has 14 residues. V was shortened by 0 bases and J by 6 bases, with 11 bases between the two germline ends. This CDR3 is CASSQDRTVHGYTF. In nucleotides, the CDR3 is TGCGCCAGCAGCCAAGACCGGACAGTTCATGGCTACACCTTC.

The rearrangement uses TRBV6-1 and TRBJ1-5; D might be TRBD1 (5 bases). The V and J ends lost 0 bases and 1 base respectively, with 10 bases between them. This CDR3 spans 16 amino acids. Germline CDR1 MNHNS, CDR2 SASEGT. The CDR3 reads CASSEAAGPSNQPQHF. In DNA form, the CDR3 reads TGTGCCAGCAGTGAAGCGGCAGGGCCCAGCAATCAGCCCCAGCATTTT.

V and J are TRBV7-2 and TRBJ2-2; TRBD2 is a possible D gene (5 bases). The CDR3 has 17 amino acids. CDR1 is SGHTA, CDR2 FQGNSA, per germline. Trimming left V 4 bases short and J 0 bases short, with 15 bases between. CDR3 amino acids: CASSSRVSAANTGELFF. In nucleotides, the CDR3 is TGTGCCAGCAGCTCGAGGGTTTCGGCCGCGAACACCGGGGAGCTGTTTTTT. The entire variable domain, with the rest obtained from reference TRBV7-2 and TRBJ2-2, is as follows: GAGVSQSPSNKVTEKGKDVELRCDPISGHTALYWYRQSLGQGLEFLIYFQGNSAPDKSGLPSDRFSAERTGGSVSTLTIQRTQQEDSAVYLCASSSRVSAANTGELFFGEGSRLTVL.

The gene calls are TRBV2 and TRBJ2-2, with 8 bases aligning to TRBD1. The V gene's germline CDR1 is SNHLY and CDR2 FYNNEI. V lost 5 bases and J lost 1; bases outside the gene matches: 3. This CDR3 contains 15 residues. The CDR3 sequence: CASSFGQGNTGELFF. Written as DNA, the CDR3 is TGTGCCAGCAGTTTCGGACAGGGGAACACCGGGGAGCTGTTTTTT.

A single count supports this clone. The V and J genes are TRBV28 and TRBJ2-5; TRBD1 agrees at 7 bases. Trimming took 3 bases from V and 1 from J; bases not matched to a gene: 2. CDR1 is MDHEN and CDR2 is SYDVKM in the germline V gene. The CDR3 contains 14 residues. In nucleotides, the CDR3 is TGTGCCAGCAGTTTTACAGGGGCCCAAGAGACCCAGTACTTC. It translates to CASSFTGAQETQYF.

The J gene is TRBJ1-2, the V gene TRBV30, with a weak D call TRBD1 (5 bases). There are 11 residues in the CDR3. Germline loops: CDR1 GTSNPN, CDR2 SVGIG (reference sequence). The CDR3 protein is CAQEGPSGYTF. The CDR3 DNA reads as TGTGCTCAGGAGGGACCATCTGGCTACACCTTC.